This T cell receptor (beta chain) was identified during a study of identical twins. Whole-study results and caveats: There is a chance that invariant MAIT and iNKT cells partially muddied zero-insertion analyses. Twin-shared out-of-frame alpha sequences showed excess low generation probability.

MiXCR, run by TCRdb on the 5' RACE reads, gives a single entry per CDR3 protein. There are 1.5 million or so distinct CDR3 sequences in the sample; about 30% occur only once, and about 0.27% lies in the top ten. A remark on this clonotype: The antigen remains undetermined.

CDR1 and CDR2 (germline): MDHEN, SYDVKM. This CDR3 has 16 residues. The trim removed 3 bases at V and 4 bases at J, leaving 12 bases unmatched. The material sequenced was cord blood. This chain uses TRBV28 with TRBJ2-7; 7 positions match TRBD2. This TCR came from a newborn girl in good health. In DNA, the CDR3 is TGTGCCAGCAGTTTCGGTCGCGAGGGAGGGAGGTACGAGCAGTACTTC. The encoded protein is CASSFGREGGRYEQYF. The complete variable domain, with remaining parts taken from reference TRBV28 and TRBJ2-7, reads DVKVTQSSRYLVKRTGEKVFLECVQDMDHENMFWYRQDPGLGLRLIYFSYDVKMKEKGDIPEGYSVSREKKERFSLILESASTNQTSMYLCASSFGREGGRYEQYFGPGTRLTVT.